Here is one T cell receptor beta chain with its context. Distinct nucleotide sequences in the sample also encode this CDR3. This entry is derived from a study of technical replicates of blood from several donors. V was trimmed by 4 bases and J by 0 bases, leaving 8 bases between them. The germline V gene encodes CDR1 SGHNT and CDR2 YYREEE (reference sequence). CDR3 length: 13 amino acids. Sequencing used immunoSEQ multiplex PCR; TCRdb keeps in-frame clones, though not all of them. The sample contains about 75,000 clones, 90% to 95% of which appear only once. This TCR derives from a human donor in good health. Some clones in this sample may be carry-over from other donors' samples. The sample was T cells isolated from PBMCs. V is TRBV5-4 and J is TRBJ2-7; tentatively, D is TRBD1 (5 bases). This CDR3 is CASSDSDSYEQYF. In nucleotides, the CDR3 is TGTGCCAGCAGCGACAGTGACTCCTACGAGCAGTACTTC.